These 2 T cell receptor beta chains were sequenced from one sample in a study of beta chain features in type 1 diabetes. Findings and caveats of the study: Moderate yet significant TCRB CDR3 shortening was seen in Type 1 diabetes patients in all four CD4+ subsets.

Every isolated RNA sample was fully reverse transcribed, so sequencing captured expressed TCRB transcripts. The table came from immunoSEQ multiplex PCR; TCRdb's copy has only in-frame clones and leaves some out. The top ten clones hold about 0.02% of a sample with approximately 730,000 clones, about an eighth of them seen once. These receptors' antigens are unknown. Sequencing used naive CD4+ T cells from blood. The receptors were sampled from a man aged 18 to 29 with type 1 diabetes.

This clone was seen only a few times. This chain joins TRBV6-6 and TRBJ1-1; 10 positions match TRBD1. The CDR3 spans 15 residues. Germline-derived CDR1 and CDR2 are MNHNY and SVGAGI (reference sequence). Trimming took 7 bases from V and 1 from J; bases not matched to a gene: 6. The CDR3 bases are TGTGCCAGCACCCCTCGGACAGGGGGGAACACTGAAGCTTTCTTT. This translates into CASTPRTGGNTEAFF.

This clone turned up a few times. The rearrangement links TRBV30 to TRBJ2-2; the D gene is possibly TRBD2 (5 bases). Germline CDR1 is GTSNPN and CDR2 is SVGIG (reference sequence). With 5 bases removed from V and 6 bases from J, the gap between germline ends came to 13 bases. This CDR3 region has 13 residues. The CDR3 spells CAWDEGNPGELFF. CDR3 DNA: TGTGCCTGGGACGAGGGCAATCCCGGGGAGCTGTTTTTT. The full variable domain, in which reference TRBV30 and TRBJ2-2 provide the parts outside the CDR3, is SQTIHQWPATLVQPVGSPLSLECTVEGTSNPNLYWYRQAAGRGLQLLFYSVGIGQISSEVPQNLSASRPQDRQFILSSKKLLLSDSGFYLCAWDEGNPGELFFGEGSRLTVL.